The TCR beta chain described here comes from a study of CXCR3-negative and CXCR3-positive naive CD8 T cells. It was by 5' RACE with UMI labels that the TRB cDNA libraries were prepared. TCRdb derives one entry per CDR3 protein from the 5' RACE reads, leaving out DNA. This repertoire includes approximately 38,000 distinct CDR3 sequences. The sequenced material came from memory CD8+ T cells from blood. This TCR was sampled from a human donor in good health. Some clones in this sample may be carry-over from other donors' samples.

The CDR3 here is CASSQDVAGDNNEQFF. The chain uses TRBV4-3 and TRBJ2-1; the TRBD2 assignment by TCRdb is unverifiable without DNA. This CDR3 contains 16 residues. In germline, CDR1 is LGHNA, CDR2 YSLEER.